These T cell receptor beta chains were read from a single sample in a study of T cell responses to AZD1222 COVID-19 vaccine. Libraries were prepared by immunoSEQ multiplex PCR; TCRdb keeps only in-frame clonotypes and omits some of them. The data show 150,000 or so clones, around nine tenths seen once. The source was peripheral blood, collected on day 0 of AZD1222 vaccination. The origin of the receptors is an adult in good health. Each CDR3 is given with its conserved first and last residue. A D gene is named only where the DNA matches it firmly. Clone size, where shown, is once, few, many, or a class for clones that have expanded.

v_call: TRBV19; j_call: TRBJ1-2; cdr3_length: 14; clone_size: -; d_call: -; cdr3_aa: CASSMTGANYGYTF; cdr3_nt: TGTGCCAGTAGTATGACAGGTGCTAACTATGGCTACACCTTC
v_call: TRBV7-8; j_call: TRBJ1-5; cdr3_length: 16; clone_size: once; d_call: -; cdr3_aa: CASSLLGGVTNQPQHF; cdr3_nt: TGTGCCAGCAGCTTACTCGGGGGTGTGACTAATCAGCCCCAGCATTTT
v_call: TRBV12-3/TRBV12-4; j_call: TRBJ2-5; cdr3_length: 11; clone_size: -; d_call: -; cdr3_aa: CASCQEETQYF; cdr3_nt: TGTGCCAGCTGTCAGGAAGAGACCCAGTACTTC
v_call: TRBV18; j_call: TRBJ1-1; cdr3_length: 13; clone_size: -; d_call: -; cdr3_aa: CASSATGRPEAFF; cdr3_nt: TGTGCCAGCTCTGCTACAGGGCGCCCAGAAGCTTTCTTT
v_call: TRBV29-1; j_call: TRBJ1-2; cdr3_length: 10; clone_size: -; d_call: -; cdr3_aa: CSVVGAGYTF; cdr3_nt: TGCAGCGTTGTCGGGGCTGGCTACACCTTC
v_call: TRBV27; j_call: TRBJ2-1; cdr3_length: 17; clone_size: -; d_call: TRBD1; cdr3_aa: CASTSPRTGLNYNEQFF; cdr3_nt: TGTGCCAGCACCTCGCCGAGGACAGGGTTAAACTACAATGAGCAGTTCTTC
v_call: TRBV4-1; j_call: TRBJ1-2; cdr3_length: 15; clone_size: -; d_call: -; cdr3_aa: CASSQGGQRAYGYTF; cdr3_nt: TGCGCCAGCAGCCAAGGAGGGCAACGGGCTTATGGCTACACCTTC
v_call: TRBV28; j_call: TRBJ1-5; cdr3_length: 17; clone_size: -; d_call: -; cdr3_aa: CASRAPLSRASNQPQHF; cdr3_nt: TGTGCCAGCAGGGCCCCGCTTAGTAGGGCGAGCAATCAGCCCCAGCATTTT
v_call: TRBV5-6; j_call: TRBJ2-3; cdr3_length: 16; clone_size: -; d_call: -; cdr3_aa: CASSFLARASTDTQYF; cdr3_nt: TGTGCCAGCAGCTTTCTGGCGCGGGCTAGCACAGATACGCAGTATTTT
v_call: TRBV7-2; j_call: TRBJ1-5; cdr3_length: 15; clone_size: -; d_call: -; cdr3_aa: CASSLGSSSNQPQHF; cdr3_nt: TGTGCCAGCAGCTTAGGGTCTTCTAGCAATCAGCCCCAGCATTTT
v_call: TRBV6-5; j_call: TRBJ2-7; cdr3_length: 12; clone_size: few; d_call: -; cdr3_aa: CASSSGAYEQYF; cdr3_nt: TGTGCCAGCAGTAGCGGAGCCTACGAGCAGTACTTC
v_call: TRBV5-4; j_call: TRBJ1-6; cdr3_length: 17; clone_size: -; d_call: TRBD1; cdr3_aa: CASSRVGGAGRTESLHF; cdr3_nt: TGTGCCAGCAGCCGGGTAGGGGGCGCAGGGAGGACGGAGTCCCTCCACTTT
v_call: TRBV30; j_call: TRBJ1-6; cdr3_length: 14; clone_size: -; d_call: -; cdr3_aa: CAWSVETGQSPLHF; cdr3_nt: TGTGCCTGGAGTGTAGAGACAGGACAGTCACCCCTCCACTTT
v_call: TRBV6-4; j_call: TRBJ2-1; cdr3_length: 14; clone_size: -; d_call: TRBD1; cdr3_aa: CASRADRDGSEQFF; cdr3_nt: TGTGCCAGCAGGGCGGACAGGGACGGTAGTGAGCAGTTCTTC
v_call: TRBV16; j_call: TRBJ2-3; cdr3_length: 13; clone_size: -; d_call: -; cdr3_aa: CASIVGGTDTQYF; cdr3_nt: TGTGCCAGCATCGTAGGGGGAACAGATACGCAGTATTTT
v_call: TRBV21-1; j_call: TRBJ2-1; cdr3_length: 16; clone_size: -; d_call: -; cdr3_aa: CASSPPTGGLYNEQFF; cdr3_nt: TGTGCCAGCAGCCCCCCGACAGGGGGCCTCTACAATGAGCAGTTCTTC
v_call: TRBV9; j_call: TRBJ2-2; cdr3_length: 15; clone_size: -; d_call: -; cdr3_aa: CASTQAEGWTGELFF; cdr3_nt: TGTGCCAGCACCCAGGCGGAGGGGTGGACCGGGGAGCTGTTTTTT
v_call: TRBV6-5; j_call: TRBJ1-2; cdr3_length: 14; clone_size: -; d_call: TRBD1; cdr3_aa: CASSYSTGASGYTF; cdr3_nt: TGTGCCAGCAGTTACTCGACAGGGGCCTCCGGCTACACCTTC
v_call: TRBV5-4; j_call: TRBJ1-2; cdr3_length: 15; clone_size: -; d_call: TRBD1; cdr3_aa: CASSSGTGRVNGYTF; cdr3_nt: TGTGCCAGCAGCTCTGGGACAGGCCGGGTGAATGGCTACACCTTC
v_call: TRBV28; j_call: TRBJ1-6; cdr3_length: 14; clone_size: -; d_call: -; cdr3_aa: CASSFDMTGPPLHF; cdr3_nt: TGTGCCAGCAGTTTCGATATGACAGGTCCCCCCCTCCACTTT
v_call: TRBV19; j_call: TRBJ1-1; cdr3_length: 14; clone_size: -; d_call: TRBD1; cdr3_aa: CAIRQGATDTEAFF; cdr3_nt: TGTGCCATCCGACAGGGGGCGACGGACACTGAAGCTTTCTTT
v_call: TRBV28; j_call: TRBJ1-4; cdr3_length: 16; clone_size: -; d_call: TRBD1; cdr3_aa: CASSNTRQGHNEKLFF; cdr3_nt: TGTGCCAGCAGCAATACCCGACAGGGTCATAATGAAAAACTGTTTTTT
v_call: TRBV10-3; j_call: TRBJ1-3; cdr3_length: 17; clone_size: -; d_call: -; cdr3_aa: CAISESGYPTSGNTIYF; cdr3_nt: TGTGCCATCAGTGAGTCTGGTTACCCAACCTCTGGAAACACCATATATTTT
v_call: TRBV28; j_call: TRBJ1-6; cdr3_length: 15; clone_size: once; d_call: TRBD1; cdr3_aa: CASSLGQGAYSPLHF; cdr3_nt: TGTGCCAGCAGTTTAGGACAGGGGGCTTATTCACCCCTCCACTTT
v_call: TRBV9; j_call: TRBJ2-1; cdr3_length: 16; clone_size: -; d_call: TRBD2; cdr3_aa: CASSLSGTSGSDEQFF; cdr3_nt: TGTGCCAGCAGCCTATCCGGGACTAGCGGGAGCGATGAGCAGTTCTTC
v_call: TRBV5-6; j_call: TRBJ1-3; cdr3_length: 16; clone_size: -; d_call: TRBD1; cdr3_aa: CASSLQGFRTGNTIYF; cdr3_nt: TGTGCCAGCAGCTTACAGGGGTTTCGCACTGGAAACACCATATATTTT
v_call: TRBV5-1; j_call: TRBJ1-2; cdr3_length: 15; clone_size: -; d_call: -; cdr3_aa: CASSTPTAANYGYTF; cdr3_nt: TGCGCCAGCAGCACGCCGACGGCTGCTAACTATGGCTACACCTTC
v_call: TRBV6-5; j_call: TRBJ2-7; cdr3_length: 15; clone_size: once; d_call: TRBD1; cdr3_aa: CASSYGQGYSYEQYF; cdr3_nt: TGTGCCAGCAGCTATGGACAGGGTTACTCCTACGAGCAGTACTTC